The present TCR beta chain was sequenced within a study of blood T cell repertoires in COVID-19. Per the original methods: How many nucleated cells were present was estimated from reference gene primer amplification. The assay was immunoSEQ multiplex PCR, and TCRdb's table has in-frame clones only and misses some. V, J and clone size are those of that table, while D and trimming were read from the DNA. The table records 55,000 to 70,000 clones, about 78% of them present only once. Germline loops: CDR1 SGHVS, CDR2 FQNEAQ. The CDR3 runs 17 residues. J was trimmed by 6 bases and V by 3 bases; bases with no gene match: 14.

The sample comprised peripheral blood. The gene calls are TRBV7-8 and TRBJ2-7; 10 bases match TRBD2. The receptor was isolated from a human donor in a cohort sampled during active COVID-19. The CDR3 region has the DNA TGTGCCAGCAGCTTGGGTCTAGCGGGAGTAAATTTCGGCGAGCAGTACTTC. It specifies CASSLGLAGVNFGEQYF. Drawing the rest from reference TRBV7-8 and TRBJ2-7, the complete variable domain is GAGVSQSPRYKVAKRGQDVALRCDPISGHVSLFWYQQALGQGPEFLTYFQNEAQLDKSGLPSDRFFAERPEGSVSTLKIQRTQQEDSAVYLCASSLGLAGVNFGEQYFGPGTRLTVT.